This T cell receptor beta chain originates from a study of OX40 agonist ivuxolimab in advanced cancers. The CDR3 is made up of 14 amino acids. V lost 3 bases and J lost 8; bases outside the gene matches: 7. Germline values: CDR1 SGDLS, CDR2 YYNGEE. Assay: immunoSEQ multiplex PCR; the TCRdb copy retains only in-frame clones and omits some. Among some 21,000 clones listed, 65% to 70% were seen once. The chain uses TRBV9 and TRBJ1-3; 8 bases are a match to TRBD1. The receptor was derived from an adult with an advanced solid tumor such as melanoma, head and neck, liver or kidney cancer. This material consisted of CD4+ or CD8+ T cells sorted from blood, taken in a trial of the OX40 agonist ivuxolimab. This CDR3 reads CASSATTGGDTIYF. The CDR3 DNA reads as TGTGCCAGCAGCGCCACTACAGGGGGAGACACCATATATTTT.